A selection of T cell receptor beta chains follows, all from one sample in a study of blood T cell repertoires in COVID-19. Only in-frame clones appear in the TCRdb table, and some are missing; sequencing was by immunoSEQ multiplex PCR. The table lists approximately 220,000 clones, around 85% of them singletons, with 18% in the top ten. Sequencing was done on a sample of PBMCs or T cells enriched from blood (not recorded which). The origin of the receptors is a man aged 40-49 years who had recovered from COVID-19. The CDR3 runs from the conserved cysteine through the conserved F or W. A D gene is named only where the DNA matches it firmly. Size is stated for part of the rows, as once, few or many counts, or as a class when the clone is expanded.

V	size	D	J	DNA	CDR3
TRBV11-3	.	TRBD1	TRBJ1-2	TGTGCCAGCAGCTCGACAGGGGGTTATGGCTACACCTTC	CASSSTGGYGYTF
TRBV27	.	.	TRBJ2-7	TGTGCCAGCACCAATATCCCATCCGGGACTCCCGGCTTGAACTTC	CASTNIPSGTPGLNF
TRBV5-1	.	TRBD1	TRBJ2-5	TGCGCCAGCAGCCCGGCTGGGCAGGGGGCTGGAGAGACCCAGTACTTC	CASSPAGQGAGETQYF
TRBV11-3	.	TRBD2	TRBJ2-1	TGTGCCAGCCCCTCCCCCGGGAGGAGATCCTACAATGAGCAGTTCTTC	CASPSPGRRSYNEQFF
TRBV3-1/TRBV3-2	.	.	TRBJ2-7	TGTGCCAGCAGCTTGGAGGGCCGGACCTACGAGCAGTACTTC	CASSLEGRTYEQYF
TRBV7-2	.	TRBD1	TRBJ1-1	TGTGCCAGCAGCTTAGGAGTCCGGGACAGCTACACTGAAGCTTTCTTT	CASSLGVRDSYTEAFF
TRBV6-6	.	.	TRBJ2-7	TGTGCCAGCAGTTTCGATCCTACACGGGGCGAGCAGTACTTC	CASSFDPTRGEQYF
TRBV20-1	few	.	TRBJ2-3	TGCAGTGCTACTAGCACAGATACGCAGTATTTT	CSATSTDTQYF
TRBV7-9	.	.	TRBJ1-5	TGTGCCAGCAGCTCAACAGGGTACAATCAGCCCCAGCATTTT	CASSSTGYNQPQHF
TRBV15	.	.	TRBJ1-5	TGTGCCACCAGCAGGTCTGGACATAACAATCAGCCCCAGCATTTT	CATSRSGHNNQPQHF
TRBV14	.	TRBD2	TRBJ2-2	TGTGCCAGCAGCCATGAATCAGCGGGAGCCTGGGACACCGGGGAGCTGTTTTTT	CASSHESAGAWDTGELFF
TRBV28	.	TRBD1	TRBJ2-7	TGTGCCAGCTATAGGGACAGGGTGGACGAGCAGTACTTC	CASYRDRVDEQYF
TRBV2	.	.	TRBJ2-7	TGTGCCAGCAGTGCTACTTACGAGCAGTACTTC	CASSATYEQYF
TRBV4-1	.	TRBD1	TRBJ1-1	TGCGCCAGCAGCCAACCGGGACAGATTAACACTGAAGCTTTCTTT	CASSQPGQINTEAFF
TRBV5-4	once	.	TRBJ1-2	TGTGCCAGCAGCTTGGATCCCACAGGGCGTAACTATGGCTACACCTTC	CASSLDPTGRNYGYTF
TRBV11-3	few	.	TRBJ2-7	TGTGCCAGCAGCCGGGCTCAGGGCTACTCCTACGAGCAGTACTTC	CASSRAQGYSYEQYF
TRBV5-1	.	TRBD2	TRBJ2-3	TGCGCCAGCAGCTTGGGGGCGTCGGGAGGGGCAGATACGCAGTATTTT	CASSLGASGGADTQYF
TRBV5-5	.	TRBD1	TRBJ1-1	TGTGCCAGCAGTCTTTACACAGGGGGGTACATGAACACTGAAGCTTTCTTT	CASSLYTGGYMNTEAFF
TRBV24-1	.	TRBD1	TRBJ2-7	TGTGCCACCAGTGATTCTACAGGGGGCGCTTGGTACGAGCAGTACTTC	CATSDSTGGAWYEQYF
TRBV19	.	.	TRBJ2-7	TGTGCCAGTAGTATAGATTCTCTAGGAGGCGAGCAGTACTTC	CASSIDSLGGEQYF
TRBV6-5	.	TRBD1	TRBJ1-1	TGTGCCAGCAGTACGGGACAGATAGAAGCTTTCTTT	CASSTGQIEAFF
TRBV28	.	TRBD1	TRBJ2-1	TGTGCCAGCGCTCACAGGGGCCTACGATCCTACAATGAGCAGTTCTTC	CASAHRGLRSYNEQFF
TRBV19	once	.	TRBJ1-5	TGTGCCAGTAGTATAGATCAACTGGTGGGAGGTCAGCCCCAGCATTTT	CASSIDQLVGGQPQHF
TRBV2	.	TRBD1	TRBJ2-7	TGTGCCAGCACCCCGGGACAGGGAATTAGGGAGCAGTACTTC	CASTPGQGIREQYF
TRBV4-1	.	TRBD1	TRBJ1-4	TGCGCCAGCAGCCTGGGACAGGGGGCCTTTCGGTTAGAGGAAAAACTGTTTTTT	CASSLGQGAFRLEEKLFF
TRBV19	.	.	TRBJ2-2	TGTGCCAGTTGTAAGGGAGACACCGGGGAGCTGTTTTTT	CASCKGDTGELFF
TRBV28	.	.	TRBJ2-1	TGTGCCAGCAGTCTTTTCGGTGGGGGCTCCTCCTACAATGAGCAGTTCTTC	CASSLFGGGSSYNEQFF
TRBV7-9	.	TRBD2	TRBJ2-2	TGTGCCAGCAGCTCACCTCTAGCGGGAGTTTCACCCGGGGAGCTGTTTTTT	CASSSPLAGVSPGELFF
TRBV5-5	.	.	TRBJ1-1	TGTGCCAGCAGCGCCCGTAGTTATGGGGGCGCTGAAGCTTTCTTT	CASSARSYGGAEAFF
TRBV2	once	TRBD1	TRBJ1-1	TGTGCCAGCAGCTCAAGACTGGACAGGGTTGAAGCTTTCTTT	CASSSRLDRVEAFF
TRBV4-1	.	TRBD1	TRBJ1-4	TGCGCCAGCAGCCCTGATAGACAGGGCAGTAATGAAAAACTGTTTTTT	CASSPDRQGSNEKLFF
TRBV30	.	.	TRBJ1-2	TGTGCCTGGAGCTCGGAACAAAGGGGCTATGGCTACACCTTC	CAWSSEQRGYGYTF
TRBV9	.	TRBD1	TRBJ1-1	TGTGCCAGCAGCGTGCGGGACAGGGGAATGAACACTGAAGCTTTCTTT	CASSVRDRGMNTEAFF
TRBV5-1	once	.	TRBJ2-7	TGCGCCAGCAGCTTTCACCGGGACACAGGCGAGCAGTACTTC	CASSFHRDTGEQYF
TRBV19	.	TRBD1	TRBJ1-2	TGTGCCAGTACCCCGTCCGGGACAGGGGCGTCGGGGTACTATGGCTACACCTTC	CASTPSGTGASGYYGYTF
TRBV19	.	.	TRBJ2-3	TGTGCCAGTAGTATAGTCTTCAGAACAGATACGCAGTATTTT	CASSIVFRTDTQYF
TRBV5-4	once	.	TRBJ2-2	TGTGCCAGCAGCTTGTCCGAGGGAGTAGGCACCGGGGAGCTGTTTTTT	CASSLSEGVGTGELFF
TRBV5-1	.	.	TRBJ2-7	TGCGCCAGCAGCCGTCCGACTAGCTCCTACGAGCAGTACTTC	CASSRPTSSYEQYF
TRBV5-4	.	.	TRBJ2-5	TGTGCCAGCAGCCCGGGACTGTCCCAAGAGACCCAGTACTTC	CASSPGLSQETQYF
TRBV5-1	.	.	TRBJ2-2	TGCGCCAGCAGGGAGGCGGGGGCTACGAACACCGGGGAGCTGTTTTTT	CASREAGATNTGELFF